This T cell receptor (beta chain) was captured by sequencing in a study of cytomegalovirus exposure and HLA in healthy donors. Findings and caveats of the study: Association of a missense DCLRE1C variant with TCR beta V- and J-gene trimming was reported in a later analysis. Presence/absence analysis assumed near-uniform sequencing depth across donors. Some TCR beta chains (roughly 150 of them) were listed as cytomegalovirus-associated.

In regard to this clone: The antigen is undetermined.

CDR3 length equals 15 residues. CDR1 MNHNY and CDR2 SVGAGI come from the germline V gene (reference sequence). Trimming pared 2 bases from V and 5 bases from J, leaving 13 bases between. Amplification used 60 Vbeta primers and 13 Jbeta primers. Libraries were prepared by immunoSEQ multiplex PCR; TCRdb keeps only in-frame clonotypes and omits some of them. The top ten hold 5% to 7.5% of the sample, which has about 160,000 clones, about 79% seen once. This rearrangement joins TRBV6-6 to TRBJ2-1; D perhaps matches TRBD2 (6 bases). The sample comprised PBMCs. The sequence derives from a man aged 50 to 60 in good health and CMV-seropositive. CDR3 sequence reads: CASSYLSGPDNEQFF. The CDR3 DNA sequence: TGTGCCAGCAGTTACCTTAGCGGACCGGACAATGAGCAGTTCTTC.